This T cell receptor (beta chain) derives from a study of cytomegalovirus exposure and HLA in healthy donors. Turning to the study itself: Sequencing of 150 million to 200 million T cells in an earlier analysis found 95 million to 120 million unique TCR beta sequences.

Germline V lookup: CDR1 WNHNN, CDR2 SYGVQD (reference sequence). The CDR3 totals 16 residues. Of note for this clone: The antigen is unknown.

60 Vbeta and 13 Jbeta primers were used in PCR. Profiling relied on immunoSEQ multiplex PCR, and the TCRdb table lists in-frame clones only, not all of them. Of approximately 99,000 clones in the sample, roughly four fifths were seen once. Study observations and caveats: The sole available immune exposure information was CMV serostatus. By HLA locus, TCR association rates varied in a later analysis, with DRB1 showing the most and HLA-C the fewest.

This chain links TRBV10-1 with TRBJ2-5; TRBD1 agrees at 9 bases. The DNA matches TRBJ2-7 better at its end, which makes the J call doubtful. The source is a man aged 35-49 years in good health and CMV-seropositive. Material for sequencing was PBMCs. The CDR3 spells CASSESGQGSSYEQYF. The CDR3, as DNA: TGCGCCAGCAGTGAGTCAGGACAGGGGAGCTCCTACGAGCAGTACTTC.